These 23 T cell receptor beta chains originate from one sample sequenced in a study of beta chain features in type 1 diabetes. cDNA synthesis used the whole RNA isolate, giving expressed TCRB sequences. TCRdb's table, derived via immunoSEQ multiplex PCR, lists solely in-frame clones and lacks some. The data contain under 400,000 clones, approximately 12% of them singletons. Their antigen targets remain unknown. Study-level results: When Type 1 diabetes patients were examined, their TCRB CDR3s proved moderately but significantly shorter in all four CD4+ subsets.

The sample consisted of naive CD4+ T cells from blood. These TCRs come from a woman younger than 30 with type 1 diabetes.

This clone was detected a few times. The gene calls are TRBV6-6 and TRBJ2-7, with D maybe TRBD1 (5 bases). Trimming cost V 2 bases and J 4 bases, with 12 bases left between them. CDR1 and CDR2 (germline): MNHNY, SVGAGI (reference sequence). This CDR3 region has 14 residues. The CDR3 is CASSYDFGAYEQYF. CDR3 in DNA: TGTGCCAGCAGTTACGACTTTGGGGCGTACGAGCAGTACTTC.

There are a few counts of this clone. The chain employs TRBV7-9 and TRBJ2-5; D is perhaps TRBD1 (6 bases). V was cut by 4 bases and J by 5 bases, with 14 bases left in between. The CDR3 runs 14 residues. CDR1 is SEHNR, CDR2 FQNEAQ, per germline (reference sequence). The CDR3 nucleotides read TGTGCCAGCAGCTCTCAACAGGGATGGGAGACCCAGTACTTC. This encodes CASSSQQGWETQYF.

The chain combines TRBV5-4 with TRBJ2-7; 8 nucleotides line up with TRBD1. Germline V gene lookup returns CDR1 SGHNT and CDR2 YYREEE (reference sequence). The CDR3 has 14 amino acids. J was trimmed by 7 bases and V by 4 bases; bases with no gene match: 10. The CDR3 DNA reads TGTGCCAGCAGCACCGGAGCAGGACAGGGAGAGCAGTACTTC. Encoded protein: CASSTGAGQGEQYF.

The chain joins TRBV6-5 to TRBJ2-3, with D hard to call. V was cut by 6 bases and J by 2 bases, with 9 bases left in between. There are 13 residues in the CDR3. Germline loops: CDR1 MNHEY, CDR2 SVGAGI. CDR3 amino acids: CASRSLPTDTQYF. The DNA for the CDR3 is TGTGCCAGCAGGAGTTTGCCCACAGATACGCAGTATTTT.

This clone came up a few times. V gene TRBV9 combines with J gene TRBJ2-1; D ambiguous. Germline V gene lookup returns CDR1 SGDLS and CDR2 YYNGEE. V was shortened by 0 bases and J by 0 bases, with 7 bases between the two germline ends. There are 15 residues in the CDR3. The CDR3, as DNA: TGTGCCAGCAGCGTAGGACACAACTCCTACAATGAGCAGTTCTTC. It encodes CASSVGHNSYNEQFF.

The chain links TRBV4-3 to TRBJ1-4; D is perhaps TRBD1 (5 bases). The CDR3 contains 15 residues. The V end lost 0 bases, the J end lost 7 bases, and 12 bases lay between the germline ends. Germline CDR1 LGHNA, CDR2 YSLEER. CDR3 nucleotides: TGCGCCAGCAGCCAAGAGTTCCAGGGTGGTGAAAAACTGTTTTTT. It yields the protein CASSQEFQGGEKLFF.

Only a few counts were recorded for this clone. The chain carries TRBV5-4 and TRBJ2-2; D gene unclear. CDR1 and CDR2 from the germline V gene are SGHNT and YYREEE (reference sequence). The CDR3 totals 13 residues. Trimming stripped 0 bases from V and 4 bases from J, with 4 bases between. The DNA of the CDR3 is TGTGCCAGCAGCTTGGAGAGCACCGGGGAGCTGTTTTTT. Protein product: CASSLESTGELFF.

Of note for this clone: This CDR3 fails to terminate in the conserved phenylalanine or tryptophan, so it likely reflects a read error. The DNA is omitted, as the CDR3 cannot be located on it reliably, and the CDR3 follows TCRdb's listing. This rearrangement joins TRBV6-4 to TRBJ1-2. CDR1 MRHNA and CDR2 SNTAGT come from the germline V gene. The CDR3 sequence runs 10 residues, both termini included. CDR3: CASSALRGSV.

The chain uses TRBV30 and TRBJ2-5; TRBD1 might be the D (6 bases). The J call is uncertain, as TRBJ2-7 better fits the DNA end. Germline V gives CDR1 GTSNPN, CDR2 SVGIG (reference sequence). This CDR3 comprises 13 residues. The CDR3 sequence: CAWQTYRDNEQYF. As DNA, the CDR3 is TGTGCCTGGCAAACCTACAGGGACAACGAGCAGTACTTC.

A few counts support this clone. CDR3 in DNA: TGTGCCAGCAGCCACGCCGGATGGAGCTACGAGCAGTACTTC. This encodes CASSHAGWSYEQYF. The chain links TRBV7-2 to TRBJ2-7; no definite D call. This CDR3 spans 14 amino acids. V lost 5 bases and J 3 bases, leaving 14 bases between the germline ends. Germline CDR1 reads SGHTA; CDR2 reads FQGNSA.

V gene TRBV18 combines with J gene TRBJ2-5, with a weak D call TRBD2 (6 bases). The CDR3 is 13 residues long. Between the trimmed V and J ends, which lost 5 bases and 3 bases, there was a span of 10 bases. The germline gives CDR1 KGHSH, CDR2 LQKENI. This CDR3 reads CASSGRPEETQYF. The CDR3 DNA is TGTGCCAGCTCAGGGAGGCCGGAAGAGACCCAGTACTTC.

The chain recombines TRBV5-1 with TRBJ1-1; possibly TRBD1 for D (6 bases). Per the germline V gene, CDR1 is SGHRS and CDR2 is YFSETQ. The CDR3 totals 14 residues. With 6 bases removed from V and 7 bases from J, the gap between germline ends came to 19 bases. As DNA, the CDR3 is TGCGCCAGCACTCGAGAGACAGGTCGTGGTGAAGCTTTCTTT. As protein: CASTRETGRGEAFF.

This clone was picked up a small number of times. The CDR3 is CASSLGTGQPQHF. The CDR3 nucleotides read TGTGCCAGCAGCCTCGGGACAGGGCAGCCCCAGCATTTT. The V call is TRBV6-6, the J call TRBJ1-5; 9 bases agree with TRBD1. The CDR3 spans 13 residues. The junction had 4 bases not matched to a gene; V was cut back by 6 bases and J by 7 bases. Germline CDR1 MNHNY, CDR2 SVGAGI (reference sequence).

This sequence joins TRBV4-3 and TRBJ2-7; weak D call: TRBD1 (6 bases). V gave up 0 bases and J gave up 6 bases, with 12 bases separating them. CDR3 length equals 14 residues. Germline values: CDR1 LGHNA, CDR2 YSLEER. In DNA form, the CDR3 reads TGCGCCAGCAGCCAAGATCTTCGACAGGCCGAGCAGTACTTC. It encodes CASSQDLRQAEQYF.

The CDR3 protein is CASSSRQGASQPQHF. The CDR3 bases are TGTGCCAGCTCATCCCGACAGGGGGCCAGTCAGCCCCAGCATTTT. The chain has TRBV18 and TRBJ1-5, with 10 nucleotides matching TRBD1. Germline trimming cut 5 bases from V and 6 bases from J; bases unmatched to any gene: 7. There are 15 residues in the CDR3. Germline assignment: CDR1 KGHSH and CDR2 LQKENI.

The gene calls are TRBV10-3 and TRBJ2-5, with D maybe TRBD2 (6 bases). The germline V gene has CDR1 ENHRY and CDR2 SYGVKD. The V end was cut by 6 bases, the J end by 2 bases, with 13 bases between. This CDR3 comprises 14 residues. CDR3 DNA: TGTGCCATCAGAGACCCCGGGGGACAAGAGACCCAGTACTTC. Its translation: CAIRDPGGQETQYF.

The CDR3 nucleotides are TGCAGCGTTGAAGCACGAGGGCTAGAAGCTTTCTTT. As protein: CSVEARGLEAFF. The chain is built from TRBV29-1 and TRBJ1-1; D is undetermined. In germline, CDR1 is SQVTM, CDR2 ANQGSEA. The CDR3 contains 12 residues. V was shortened by 1 base and J by 8 bases, with 11 bases between the two germline ends.

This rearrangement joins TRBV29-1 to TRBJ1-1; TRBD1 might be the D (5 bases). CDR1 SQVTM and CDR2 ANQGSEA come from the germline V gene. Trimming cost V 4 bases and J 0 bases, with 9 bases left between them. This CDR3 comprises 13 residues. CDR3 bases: TGCAGCGTTGTATCAGGGATGAACACTGAAGCTTTCTTT. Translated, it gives CSVVSGMNTEAFF.

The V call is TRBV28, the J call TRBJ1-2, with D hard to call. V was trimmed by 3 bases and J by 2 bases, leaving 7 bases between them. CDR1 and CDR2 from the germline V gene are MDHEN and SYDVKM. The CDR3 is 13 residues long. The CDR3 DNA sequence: TGTGCCAGCAGTTTCCAGGAAAACTATGGCTACACCTTC. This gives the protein CASSFQENYGYTF.

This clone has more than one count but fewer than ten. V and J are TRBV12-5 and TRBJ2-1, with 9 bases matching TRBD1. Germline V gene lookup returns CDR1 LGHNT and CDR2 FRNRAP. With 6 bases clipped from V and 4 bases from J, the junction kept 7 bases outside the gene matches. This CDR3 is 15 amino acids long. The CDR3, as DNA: TGTGCTAGTGGCACGGGACAGGGTGGGTACAATGAGCAGTTCTTC. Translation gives CASGTGQGGYNEQFF.

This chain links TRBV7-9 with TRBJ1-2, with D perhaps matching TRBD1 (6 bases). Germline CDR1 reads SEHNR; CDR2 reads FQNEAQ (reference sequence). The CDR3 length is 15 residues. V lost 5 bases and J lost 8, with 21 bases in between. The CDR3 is CASSTGTSNLGGYTF. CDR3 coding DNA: TGTGCCAGCAGCACCGGGACATCCAACCTGGGGGGCTACACCTTC. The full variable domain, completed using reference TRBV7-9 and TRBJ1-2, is DTGVSQNPRHKITKRGQNVTFRCDPISEHNRLYWYRQTLGQGPEFLTYFQNEAQLEKSRLLSDRFSAERPKGSFSTLEIQRTEQGDSAMYLCASSTGTSNLGGYTFGSGTRLTVV.

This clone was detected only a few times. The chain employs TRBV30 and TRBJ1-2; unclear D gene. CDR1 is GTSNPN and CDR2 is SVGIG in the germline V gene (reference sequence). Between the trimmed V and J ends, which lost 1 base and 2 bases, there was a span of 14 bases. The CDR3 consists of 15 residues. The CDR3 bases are TGTGCCTGGAGTGGGGGAGACCCCAGGAACTATGGCTACACCTTC. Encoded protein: CAWSGGDPRNYGYTF.

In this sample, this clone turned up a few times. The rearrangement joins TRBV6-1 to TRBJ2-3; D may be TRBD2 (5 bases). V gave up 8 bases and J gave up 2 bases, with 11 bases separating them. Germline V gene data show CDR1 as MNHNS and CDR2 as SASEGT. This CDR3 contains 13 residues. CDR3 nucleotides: TGTGCCAGCGGAGGAGTGGCCACAGATACGCAGTATTTT. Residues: CASGGVATDTQYF.